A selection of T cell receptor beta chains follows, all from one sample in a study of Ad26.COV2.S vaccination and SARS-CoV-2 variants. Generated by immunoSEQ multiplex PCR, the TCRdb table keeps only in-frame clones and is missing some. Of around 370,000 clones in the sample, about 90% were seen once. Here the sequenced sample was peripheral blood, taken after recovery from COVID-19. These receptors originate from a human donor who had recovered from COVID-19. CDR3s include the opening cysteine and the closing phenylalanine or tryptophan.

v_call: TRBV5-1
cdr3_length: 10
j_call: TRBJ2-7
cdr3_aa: CASRPYEQYF

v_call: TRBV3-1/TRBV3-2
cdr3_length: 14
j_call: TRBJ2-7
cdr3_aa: CASSHGTDSYEQYF

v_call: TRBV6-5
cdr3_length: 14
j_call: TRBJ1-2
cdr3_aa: CASSYSGARYGYTF

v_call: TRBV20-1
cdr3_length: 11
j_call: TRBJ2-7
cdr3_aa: CSAADRDGQYF

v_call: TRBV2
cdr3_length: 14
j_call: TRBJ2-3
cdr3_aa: CASSGGLSTDTQYF

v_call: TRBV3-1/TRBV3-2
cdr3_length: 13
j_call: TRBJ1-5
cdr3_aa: CASSLPGSQPQHF

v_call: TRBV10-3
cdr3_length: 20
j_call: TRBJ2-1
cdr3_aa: CAISESTSGVTISSYNEQFF

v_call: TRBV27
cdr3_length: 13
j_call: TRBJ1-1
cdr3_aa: CASSSKWGLEAFF

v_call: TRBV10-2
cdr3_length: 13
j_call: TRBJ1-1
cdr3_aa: CASSDRGSTEAFF

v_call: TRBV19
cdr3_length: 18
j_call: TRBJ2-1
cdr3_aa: CASSITAGTPSSYNEQFF

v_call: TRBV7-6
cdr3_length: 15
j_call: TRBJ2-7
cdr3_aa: CASSLGAGEAYEQYF

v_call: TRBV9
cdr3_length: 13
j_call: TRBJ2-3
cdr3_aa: CASSYRGPDTQYF

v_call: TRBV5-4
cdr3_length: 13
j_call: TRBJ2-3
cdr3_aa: CASRGASTDTQYF

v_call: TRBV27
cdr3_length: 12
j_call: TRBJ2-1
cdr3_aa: CASSLSVGEQFF

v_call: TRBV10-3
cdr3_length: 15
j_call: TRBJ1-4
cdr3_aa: CAISESPEANEKLFF

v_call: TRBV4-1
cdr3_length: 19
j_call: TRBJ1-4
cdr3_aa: CASRSRGSRQAELNEKLFF

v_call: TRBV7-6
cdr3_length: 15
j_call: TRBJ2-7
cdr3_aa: CASSPRQTKDYEQYF

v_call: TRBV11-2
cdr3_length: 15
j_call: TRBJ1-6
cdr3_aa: CASSLVTGNNSPLHF

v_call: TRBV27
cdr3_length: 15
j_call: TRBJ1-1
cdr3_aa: CASSLGGIGDTEAFF

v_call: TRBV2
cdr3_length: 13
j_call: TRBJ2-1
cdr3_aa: CAGGRGQGNEQFF

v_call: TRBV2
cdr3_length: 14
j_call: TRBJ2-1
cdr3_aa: CASSEGTSGVTEFF

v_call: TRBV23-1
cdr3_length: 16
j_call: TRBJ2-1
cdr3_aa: CASSQSKGQRYNEQFF

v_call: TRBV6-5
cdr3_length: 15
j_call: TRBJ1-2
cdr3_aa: CASSQRTSTVYGYTF

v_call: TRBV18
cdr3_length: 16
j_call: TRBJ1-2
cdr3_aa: CASSPGRAVSNYGYTF

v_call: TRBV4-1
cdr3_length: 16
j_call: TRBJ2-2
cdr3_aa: CASSQEDRGLGGELFF

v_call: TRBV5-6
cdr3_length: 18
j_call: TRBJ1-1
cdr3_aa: CASSSMLSTEQRNTEAFF

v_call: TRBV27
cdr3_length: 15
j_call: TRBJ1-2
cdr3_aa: CASSSPLDGNYGYTF

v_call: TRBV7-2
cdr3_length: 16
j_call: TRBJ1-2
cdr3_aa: CASSPTLMGINYGYTF

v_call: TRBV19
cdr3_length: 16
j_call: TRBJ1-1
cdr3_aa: CASSWELWGMNTEAFF

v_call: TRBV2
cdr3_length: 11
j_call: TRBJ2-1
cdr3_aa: CASLMNNEQFF

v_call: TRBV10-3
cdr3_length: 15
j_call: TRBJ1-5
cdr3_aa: CAISEGGIGNQPQHF

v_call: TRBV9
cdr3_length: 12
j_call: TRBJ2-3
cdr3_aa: CASSVGGDTQYF

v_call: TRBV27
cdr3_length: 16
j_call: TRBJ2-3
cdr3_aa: CASSLGPGAYTDTQYF

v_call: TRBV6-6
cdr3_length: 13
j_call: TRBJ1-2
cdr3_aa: CARPTGGRYGYTF

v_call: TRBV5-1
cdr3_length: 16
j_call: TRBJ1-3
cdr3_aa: CASSTQPGVSGNTIYF

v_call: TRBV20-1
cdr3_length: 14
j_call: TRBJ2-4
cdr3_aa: CSASQIVAKNIQYF

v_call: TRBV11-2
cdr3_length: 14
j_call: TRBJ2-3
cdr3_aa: CASSLDGYTDTQYF

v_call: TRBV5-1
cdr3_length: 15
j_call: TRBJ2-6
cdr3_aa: CASSPTGSGANVLTF

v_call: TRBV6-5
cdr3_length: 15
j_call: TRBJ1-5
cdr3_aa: CASSLTGQGYQPQHF